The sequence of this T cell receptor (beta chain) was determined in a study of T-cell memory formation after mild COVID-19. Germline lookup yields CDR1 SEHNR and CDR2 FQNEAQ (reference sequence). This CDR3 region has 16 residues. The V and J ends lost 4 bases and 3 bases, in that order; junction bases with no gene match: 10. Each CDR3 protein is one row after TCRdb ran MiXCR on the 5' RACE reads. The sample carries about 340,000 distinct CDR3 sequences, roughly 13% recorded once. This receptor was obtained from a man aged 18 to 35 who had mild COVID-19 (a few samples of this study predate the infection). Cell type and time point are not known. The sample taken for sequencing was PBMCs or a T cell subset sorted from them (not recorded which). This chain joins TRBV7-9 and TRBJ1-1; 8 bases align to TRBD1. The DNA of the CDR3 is TGTGCCAGCAGCTCCTACCACAGGGGGGAGGACACTGAAGCTTTCTTT. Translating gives CASSSYHRGEDTEAFF.